This T cell receptor beta chain originates from a study of shared T cell receptors in the human thymus. Clones were read by immunoSEQ multiplex PCR, and TCRdb kept only the in-frame ones, dropping some. The profile shows 550,000 to 800,000 clones, over 75% of them singletons. With 6 bases clipped from V and 3 bases from J, the junction kept 16 bases outside the gene matches. This CDR3 spans 18 amino acids. From germline, CDR1 is SNHLY and CDR2 FYNNEI. The data also belong to a second study, concerning human thymus T cells. This second report adds: Among thymic and blood repertoires, usage of V and J genes appeared biased.

Sequencing was carried out using thymocytes. J is TRBJ1-4 and V is TRBV2; 7 bases fit TRBD1. This receptor was obtained from a girl in the first two years of life with a congenital heart defect. Written as DNA, the CDR3 is TGTGCCAGCAGCCAGACAGGGCCCTCGTTGGCAGCTAATGAAAAACTGTTTTTT. Translation: CASSQTGPSLAANEKLFF.